These T cell receptor beta chains were read from a single sample in a study of cytomegalovirus exposure and HLA in healthy donors. Profiled with immunoSEQ multiplex PCR; TCRdb holds only in-frame clones, not every one. The sample yields about 150,000 clones, roughly 77% seen once. Sequenced input: PBMCs. The receptors derive from a man younger than 45 in good health. The CDR3 runs from the conserved cysteine through the conserved F or W. D genes are given only for firm matches. Size values are once, few and many counts, or a class for expanded clones, and some rows have none.

D gene	J gene	clone size	V gene	CDR3 protein	CDR3 DNA
TRBD2	TRBJ2-1	-	TRBV27	CASSLLASGSVEQFF	TGTGCCAGCAGCCTTCTCGCTAGCGGGAGTGTTGAGCAGTTCTTC
-	TRBJ2-3	-	TRBV19	CASMMEGAMGTQYF	TGTGCCAGTATGATGGAGGGTGCCATGGGTACGCAGTATTTT
TRBD1	TRBJ2-1	-	TRBV7-8	CASSLQGAEQFF	TGTGCCAGCAGCTTACAGGGGGCAGAGCAGTTCTTC
TRBD1	TRBJ1-6	once	TRBV7-9	CASSPTGGPSPLHF	TGTGCCAGCAGCCCTACAGGGGGCCCGTCACCCCTCCACTTT
-	TRBJ1-2	-	TRBV7-8	CASSLAGGGYTF	TGTGCCAGCAGCTTAGCTGGGGGCGGCTACACCTTC
-	TRBJ1-4	-	TRBV19	CASSHRPGMEKLFF	TGTGCCAGTAGTCACCGACCCGGGATGGAAAAACTGTTTTTT
TRBD2	TRBJ2-3	-	TRBV29-1	CSAGGGGGTQYF	TGCAGCGCCGGGGGGGGAGGCGGTACGCAGTATTTT
TRBD1	TRBJ2-2	-	TRBV7-3	CASSPDRVMTGELFF	TGTGCCAGCAGTCCTGACAGGGTAATGACCGGGGAGCTGTTTTTT
-	TRBJ1-5	-	TRBV7-7	CASSLAPGRPRHGNQPQHF	TGTGCTAGCAGCTTAGCCCCAGGGCGCCCTCGTCACGGCAATCAGCCCCAGCATTTT
TRBD2	TRBJ2-3	-	TRBV4-3	CASSQEVGTSATDTQYF	TGCGCCAGCAGCCAAGAAGTCGGGACTAGCGCCACAGATACGCAGTATTTT
TRBD1	TRBJ1-5	-	TRBV28	CASSSGQGNYQPQHF	TGTGCCAGCAGTTCTGGACAGGGGAATTATCAGCCCCAGCATTTT
-	TRBJ2-5	once	TRBV6-5	CASTQQETQYF	TGTGCCAGCACCCAACAAGAGACCCAGTACTTC
TRBD2	TRBJ2-7	-	TRBV4-1	CASSQFTSGNPYEQYF	TGCGCCAGCAGCCAATTTACTAGCGGAAACCCCTACGAGCAGTACTTC
-	TRBJ2-7	-	TRBV9	CASSQKYGAGVNEQYF	TGTGCCAGCAGCCAAAAATATGGGGCAGGCGTCAACGAGCAGTACTTC
TRBD1	TRBJ1-1	-	TRBV5-4	CASSSQGAGTEAFF	TGTGCCAGCAGTTCACAGGGGGCAGGAACTGAAGCTTTCTTT
-	TRBJ2-3	few	TRBV28	CASSFSADTQYF	TGTGCCAGCAGTTTCTCTGCAGATACGCAGTATTTT
TRBD1	TRBJ2-2	once	TRBV10-1	CASRVDRANTGELFF	TGCGCCAGCAGGGTGGACAGGGCGAACACCGGGGAGCTGTTTTTT
TRBD2	TRBJ2-1	once	TRBV5-6	CASSLGGLAREQFF	TGTGCCAGCAGCTTGGGGGGACTAGCGCGGGAGCAGTTCTTC
-	TRBJ1-2	once	TRBV10-1	CASSEADNGGGPGGNGYTF	TGCGCCAGCAGTGAGGCAGATAATGGTGGGGGCCCCGGGGGGAATGGCTACACCTTC
-	TRBJ2-3	once	TRBV19	CASRWGGTDTQYF	TGTGCCAGTAGGTGGGGGGGCACAGATACGCAGTATTTT
TRBD2	TRBJ2-7	-	TRBV30	CAWSSVGLREQYF	TGTGCCTGGAGTTCCGTGGGACTACGCGAGCAGTACTTC
-	TRBJ2-7	-	TRBV10-3	CAIKQGAGLYEQYF	TGTGCCATCAAGCAAGGGGCAGGCCTATACGAGCAGTACTTC
-	TRBJ2-6	-	TRBV5-6	CASSDTATGGGANVLTF	TGTGCCAGCAGCGACACGGCTACAGGAGGGGGGGCCAACGTCCTGACTTTC
-	TRBJ1-6	-	TRBV7-2	CASSLQGGNSPLHF	TGTGCCAGCAGCCTACAGGGAGGGAATTCACCCCTCCACTTT
-	TRBJ2-3	-	TRBV7-7	CASRERLRGDGTDTQYF	TGTGCTAGCAGAGAAAGACTCAGGGGCGATGGCACAGATACGCAGTATTTT
TRBD2	TRBJ2-3	once	TRBV7-3	CASSLLPRITGLAGGKADTQYF	TGTGCCAGCAGCCTCCTCCCGCGGATTACGGGACTAGCGGGAGGGAAGGCAGATACGCAGTATTTT
TRBD1	TRBJ2-1	-	TRBV7-8	CASSLVKSAGGRGEQFF	TGTGCCAGCAGCTTAGTTAAATCGGCAGGGGGCCGAGGTGAGCAGTTCTTC
-	TRBJ2-5	-	TRBV7-9	CASSPLGRETQYF	TGTGCCAGCAGCCCCTTGGGGCGGGAGACCCAGTACTTC
-	TRBJ1-5	-	TRBV10-1	CASPRTGSNQPQHF	TGCGCCAGCCCCCGGACTGGATCTAATCAGCCCCAGCATTTT
TRBD2	TRBJ2-5	-	TRBV9	CASSVSTSPGETQYF	TGTGCCAGCAGCGTATCGACTAGCCCCGGAGAGACCCAGTACTTC
-	TRBJ2-7	-	TRBV28	CASSLEGDTYEQYF	TGTGCCAGCAGTTTAGAAGGGGATACCTACGAGCAGTACTTC
TRBD1	TRBJ2-1	-	TRBV6-1	CASSVGQGIVNEQFF	TGTGCCAGCAGTGTGGGACAGGGGATCGTCAATGAGCAGTTCTTC
-	TRBJ2-7	-	TRBV2	CASRNVRGYEQYF	TGTGCCAGCAGAAACGTACGCGGCTACGAGCAGTACTTC
TRBD1	TRBJ2-7	-	TRBV6-5	CASRNGDRSYEQYF	TGTGCCAGCCGTAACGGGGACAGATCCTACGAGCAGTACTTC